This TCR beta chain derives from a study of cytomegalovirus exposure and HLA in healthy donors. Study-wide points: Most TCR sequences were seen very rarely across donors, but some public TCRs occurred in many. TCR beta sequences numbering over 15,000 were associated with HLA alleles at 0.05 false discovery rate in a later analysis. What TCR beta sequences reportedly achieved was accurate prediction of HLA-A and HLA-B alleles in most subjects.

Per germline, CDR1 MDHEN and CDR2 SYDVKM. V shed 6 bases, J shed 0 bases, and the junction held 8 bases outside the gene matches. CDR3 size: 16 residues. This clone was counted ten times or more. Its antigen remains unidentified. With 60 Vbeta and 13 Jbeta primers, the PCR was carried out. Data came from immunoSEQ multiplex PCR; TCRdb stores just in-frame clones and leaves some out. The data contain 130,000 to 150,000 clones, about 74% of them singletons. The chain employs TRBV28 and TRBJ1-5, with 7 bases that match TRBD1. The specimen sequenced was PBMCs. The clonotype originates from a woman aged 50 to 60 in good health and CMV-seronegative. DNA of the CDR3: TGTGCCAGCAGGTTACCGGGACAGTATAGCAATCAGCCCCAGCATTTT. Translating gives CASRLPGQYSNQPQHF.